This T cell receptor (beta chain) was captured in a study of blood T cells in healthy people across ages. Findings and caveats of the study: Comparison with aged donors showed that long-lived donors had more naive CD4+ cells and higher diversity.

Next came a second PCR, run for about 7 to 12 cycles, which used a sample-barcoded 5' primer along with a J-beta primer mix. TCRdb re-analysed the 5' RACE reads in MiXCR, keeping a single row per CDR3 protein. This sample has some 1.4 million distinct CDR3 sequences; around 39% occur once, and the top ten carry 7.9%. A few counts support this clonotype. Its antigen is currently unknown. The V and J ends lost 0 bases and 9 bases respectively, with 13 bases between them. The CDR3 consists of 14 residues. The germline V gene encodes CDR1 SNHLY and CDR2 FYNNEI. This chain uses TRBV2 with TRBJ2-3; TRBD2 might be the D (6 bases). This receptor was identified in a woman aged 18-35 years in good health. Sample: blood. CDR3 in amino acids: CASSEAFRAGTQYF. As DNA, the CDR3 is TGTGCCAGCAGTGAAGCGTTTAGGGCGGGGACGCAGTATTTT.